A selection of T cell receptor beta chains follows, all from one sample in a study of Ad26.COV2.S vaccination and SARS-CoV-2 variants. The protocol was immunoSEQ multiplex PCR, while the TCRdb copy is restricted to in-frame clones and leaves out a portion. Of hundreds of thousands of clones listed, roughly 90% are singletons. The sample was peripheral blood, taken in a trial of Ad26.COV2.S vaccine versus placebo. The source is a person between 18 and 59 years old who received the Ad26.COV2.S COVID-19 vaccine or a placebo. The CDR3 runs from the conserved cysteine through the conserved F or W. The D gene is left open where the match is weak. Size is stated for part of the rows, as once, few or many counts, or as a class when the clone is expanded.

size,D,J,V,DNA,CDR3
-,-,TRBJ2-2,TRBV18,TGTGCCAGCTCACTGACAGAGGACGGGGAGCTGTTTTTT,CASSLTEDGELFF
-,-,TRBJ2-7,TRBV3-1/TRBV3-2,TGTGCCAGCAGTCCTGGACCCTTCTACGAGCAGTACTTC,CASSPGPFYEQYF
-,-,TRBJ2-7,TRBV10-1,TGCGCCAGCATGGAAGGGGGCGCGGGGAGCTACGAGCAGTACTTC,CASMEGGAGSYEQYF
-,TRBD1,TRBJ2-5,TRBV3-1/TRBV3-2,TGTGCCAGCAGCCAGGAACTAGACAGGGTCGAGACCCAGTACTTC,CASSQELDRVETQYF
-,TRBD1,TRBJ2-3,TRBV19,TGTGCCAGTAGTATTCTCGGCCAGGGGGCTTTAGATACGCAGTATTTT,CASSILGQGALDTQYF
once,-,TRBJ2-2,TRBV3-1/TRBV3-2,TGTGCCAGCAGCCAGACAGGGAGGATTAGGACCGGGGAGCTGTTTTTT,CASSQTGRIRTGELFF
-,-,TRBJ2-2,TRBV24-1,TGTGCCACCAGTGAGGGGAACGGGGAGCTGTTTTTT,CATSEGNGELFF
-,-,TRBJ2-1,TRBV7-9,TGTGCCAGCAGCTTACGTTCTGGCGATGAGCAGTTCTTC,CASSLRSGDEQFF
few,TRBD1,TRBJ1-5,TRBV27,TGTGCCAGCAGTAGATCAGACAGGGAGCCCCAGCATTTT,CASSRSDREPQHF
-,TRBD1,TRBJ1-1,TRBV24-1,TGTGCCACCAGGGGGACAGCTGAGAACACTGAAGCTTTCTTT,CATRGTAENTEAFF
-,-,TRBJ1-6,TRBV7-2,TGTGCCAGCAGCTTACATGAGTCGGGGGACTATAATTCACCCCTCCACTTT,CASSLHESGDYNSPLHF
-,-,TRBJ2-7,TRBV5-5,TGTGCCAGCAGCTTGGAAAGGGTGAGGGGTTTGAAGTCCTACGAGCAGTACTTC,CASSLERVRGLKSYEQYF
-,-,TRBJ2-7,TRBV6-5,TGTGCCAGCAGGGATAACTACGAGCAGTACTTC,CASRDNYEQYF
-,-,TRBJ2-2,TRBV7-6,TGTGCCAGCAGCTTAGAAGGGGGGCGCGGCGGGGAGCTGTTTTTT,CASSLEGGRGGELFF
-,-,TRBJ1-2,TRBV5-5,TGTGCCAGCAGCTTGGTTGTTCGGGGTACTGGGGACTATGGCTACACCTTC,CASSLVVRGTGDYGYTF
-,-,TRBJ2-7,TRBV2,TGTGCCAGCAGTGAAGGTCCAGTTCTCTCCTACGAGCAGTACTTC,CASSEGPVLSYEQYF
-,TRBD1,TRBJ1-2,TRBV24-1,TGTGCCACCAGTGATACACGGACAGGGGGCGTATTTAGTGGCTACACCTTC,CATSDTRTGGVFSGYTF
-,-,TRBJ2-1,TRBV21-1,TGTGCCAGAGGAAAAAGAGGGAGGCACACTGAGCAGTTCTTC,CARGKRGRHTEQFF
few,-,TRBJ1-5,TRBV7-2,TGTGCCAGCTCGGGCCGTATCGGGGGGCCCCAGCATTTT,CASSGRIGGPQHF
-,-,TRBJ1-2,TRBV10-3,TGTGCCACAGCGACGGGGGCGGATGGCTACACCTTC,CATATGADGYTF
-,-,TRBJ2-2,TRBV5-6,TGTGCCAGCAGCCGAGCCCCCGGGGAGCTGTTTTTT,CASSRAPGELFF
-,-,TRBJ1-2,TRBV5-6,TGTGCCAGCAGCTTGGAGGTCCTTTCTACTAACTATGGCTACACCTTC,CASSLEVLSTNYGYTF
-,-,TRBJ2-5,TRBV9,TGTGCCAGCAGCGGGGCTCTCTCCTCACTCCCTCAAGAGACCCAGTACTTC,CASSGALSSLPQETQYF
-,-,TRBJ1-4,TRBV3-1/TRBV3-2,TGTGCCAGCAGCACCGGGACAAAATTTGAAAAACTGTTTTTT,CASSTGTKFEKLFF
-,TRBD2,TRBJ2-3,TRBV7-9,TGTGCCAGCAGCCCAGGGACTAGCGCACCAGATACGCAGTATTTT,CASSPGTSAPDTQYF
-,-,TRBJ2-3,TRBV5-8,TGTGCCAGCAGCATCACTAGCAGGGGTACGCAGTATTTT,CASSITSRGTQYF
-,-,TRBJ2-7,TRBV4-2,TGTGCCAGCAGCCAAGGAGGGACGTGGGGGGAGCCGTCCTACGAGCAGTACTTC,CASSQGGTWGEPSYEQYF
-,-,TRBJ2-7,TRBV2,TGTGCCAGCAGTCAGGGGGGCTACGAGCAGTACTTC,CASSQGGYEQYF
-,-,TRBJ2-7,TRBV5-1,TGCGCCAGCAGCTTGGGCTGGCTTCCATGGGACGAGCAGTACTTC,CASSLGWLPWDEQYF
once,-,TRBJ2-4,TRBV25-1,TGTGCCAGCAGTGACCCCGCGGGGAACATTCAGTACTTC,CASSDPAGNIQYF
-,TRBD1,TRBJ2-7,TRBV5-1,TGCGCCAGCACGCTAGGGACAGGGGTCTACGAGCAGTACTTC,CASTLGTGVYEQYF
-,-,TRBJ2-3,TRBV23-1,TGCGCCAGCAGTCAAGCAAGGGACAAAACAGATACGCAGTATTTT,CASSQARDKTDTQYF
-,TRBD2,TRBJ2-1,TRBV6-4,TGTGCCAGCAGCGTAACTAGCGGGGGGCTCAATGAGCAGTTCTTC,CASSVTSGGLNEQFF
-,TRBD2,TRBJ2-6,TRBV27,TGTGCCAGCACGGGGGGGGCTAGCGGTAGCTCTGGGGCCAACGTCCTGACTTTC,CASTGGASGSSGANVLTF
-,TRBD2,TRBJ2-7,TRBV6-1,TGTGCCAGCAGTGAAGAGGCGCCGGGAGATAGCGGGAGGGCTGGGCAGTACTTC,CASSEEAPGDSGRAGQYF
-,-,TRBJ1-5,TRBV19,TGTGCCAGTAGTATTCTGGGGGTAGTCAATCAGCCCCAGCATTTT,CASSILGVVNQPQHF
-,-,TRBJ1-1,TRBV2,TGTGCCAGCAGTGAAGCAGTTAACACTGAAGCTTTCTTT,CASSEAVNTEAFF
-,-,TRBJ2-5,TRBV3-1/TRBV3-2,TGTGCCAGCAGCCAAGATCGGGGGAGGACCCAGTACTTC,CASSQDRGRTQYF
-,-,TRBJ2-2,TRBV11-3,TGTGCCAGCAGCTTAGTCGCCGGGGCAAGCACCGGGGAGCTGTTTTTT,CASSLVAGASTGELFF
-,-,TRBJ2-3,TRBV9,TGTGCCAGCAGCGCGGAGAACACAGATACGCAGTATTTT,CASSAENTDTQYF
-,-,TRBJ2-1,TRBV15,TGTGCCACCAGCAGAGAGGCGGGATGGAACAATGAGCAGTTCTTC,CATSREAGWNNEQFF